The following is a T cell receptor (beta chain) sequence with its context. Its antigen remains unidentified. Nothing much larger sits one base from this clone, and base qualities are not available. Preparation of the library involved the immunoSEQ multiplex PCR assay. A mixture of 60 forward primers for TCR Vbeta segments and 13 reverse primers for TCR Jbeta segments was used in the multiplex PCR. The CDR3 region of rearranged TCR beta genes was amplified from genomic DNA with a multiplex PCR assay. The Illumina HiSeq System was used to sequence the amplified TCR beta libraries as 87-base-pair reads. Turning to the authors' computational methods: Across the roughly 700 repertoires, a later analysis counted 80 million or so unique TCR beta chains, around 11 million of which were shared by at least two donors. A nearest-neighbor algorithm error-corrected the raw reads and collapsed the reads into unique sequences, merging closely related sequences to remove PCR and sequencing errors. V, D and J gene segments were assigned by aligning CDR3 sequences to IMGT reference sequences. For a sequence to be retained, at least a six-nucleotide match to both a V gene segment and a J gene segment was required. A rearrangement was called productive if the CDR3 had no stop codons and remained in frame with V and J, and every other rearrangement was called non-productive. Following IMGT convention, CDR3 was defined as the stretch from the second conserved V-encoded cysteine to the conserved J-encoded phenylalanine. Sequences without an unambiguous match to a single V gene segment were excluded from the earlier analysis of about 630 of the donors. An earlier analysis of fewer than 750 of the donors classified V segments as functional when productive rearrangements were above 56.7% and as segregating when the standard deviation between donors was above 5%. To diagnose cytomegalovirus status from the catalog of TCR beta chain sequences, a statistical classification framework was built. In a later analysis, TCR nucleotide sequences were compared against IMGT/GENE-DB human TR gene sequences so that V and J genes could be assigned. The TCRdist pipeline was used in a later analysis to assign CDR3 sequences and most-parsimonious VDJ recombination scenarios. In a later analysis, each TCR beta chain was defined by its CDR3 amino acid sequence together with its V-gene family, and reads without a unique V-gene family were excluded. As a way to deal with suspected cross-contamination and a sequencing artifact, a later analysis dropped over 550 nucleotide sequences that were highly shared and had low generation probability. In a later analysis, a clonal expansion index was calculated for each public chain from normalized within-repertoire ranks of inferred template counts. A later analysis computed generation probabilities with a VDJ recombination model fitted to out-of-frame rearrangements, and checked the results against IGoR. Hypergeometric tests were used in a later analysis to score TCR-TCR, TCR-HLA and TCR-CMV co-occurrence, with a repertoire-size bias correction applied to the TCR pairs. In a later analysis, false discovery rates were estimated by permuting HLA or CMV assignments 20 times. In a later analysis, co-occurring TCRs were grouped using DBSCAN, and TCRdist sequence similarity was added for clustering within HLA-allele-positive subsets. Repertoires with fewer than 30,000 or more than 120,000 public chains were left out of co-occurrence clustering, as were about 5 repertoires with anomalous nucleotide sharing. Here the immuneACCESS table is served through TCRdb, limited to in-frame sequences with V and J called. Missing clones are a known gap in these copies; in checked studies unresolved V genes cover under half, and the rest lacks a known reason. That table is the source of V, J and clone size, and D and trimming were worked out from the DNA. This sample holds around 120,000 clones; roughly two thirds were observed only once. The ten largest make up about 1.5% of the sample.

These data belong to a study of cytomegalovirus exposure and HLA in healthy donors (dated by TCRdb to between 2016 and 2019). Background for the entire study: An earlier analysis of some 620 of the donors reported 276 Gb of sequence data and 117 million unique TCR beta sequences obtained from about 200 million T cells. About five DR-DQ haplotypes were treated as single units for association and clustering because of strong linkage in the cohort. In the later analysis, no new phenotypic data were used to find candidate immune exposures; instead, reliance was placed on TCR beta sequences and their occurrence across donors. Every repertoire in the discovery cohort had been generated on one and the same sequencing platform. An early release that covered some 640 HLA-typed donors contained approximately 300 gigabases of sequencing data and around 80 million unique TCR sequences. Typing coverage varied by locus: about 629-630 donors for A, B, C, DRB1 and DQB1; approximately 500 for DQA1; more than 600 for DPA1; 450 to 480 for DPB1. To predict cytomegalovirus infection status, the study combined high-throughput TCR immunosequencing, statistical association of individual TCRs with disease status, and machine learning. Both class I and class II loci were covered by HLA typing, at four-digit resolution. Genome-wide SNP genotypes for about 55% of the 666 donors were used in a later genetic analysis, which treated that subset as a discovery cohort. To decide whether each TCR beta V gene segment behaved as functional or pseudogenic, an earlier analysis of some 540 of the donors relied on high-throughput TCR beta sequencing. The genetic ancestry cluster associated with self-reported Caucasian donors included 70% to 85% of the approximately 430 genotyped donors. Using immunosequencing, the study profiled T cell repertoires from roughly 650 subjects and related those repertoires to cytomegalovirus serostatus. The study aimed to test whether signatures of past pathogen exposure could be identified by cataloging public T cell receptors. To study patterns of TCR occurrence, a later analysis re-analyzed previously published TCR beta repertoires from around 670 donors and added high-resolution HLA genotyping. A separate validation cohort of 90 to 150 different subjects was used in addition to the 666-subject first cohort. Donor age, sex, ethnicity and CMV serostatus were compiled together with the repertoire data. Across about 370 genotyped donors of the cohort, an average of 235,054 unique TCR beta nucleotide sequences per donor were sequenced, and roughly a sixth of those sequences were non-productive. Here is what the overall study found, with its caveats: In a later genetic analysis, fewer N-insertions in productive TCRs were reported among donors in an Asian-associated ancestry cluster than the roughly 640-donor mean. CMV serostatus was the only immune exposure information available for the cohort. The sequencing pipeline was judged likely to have produced a cluster of highly shared sequence variants as a technical artifact. Compared with equally common non-associated chains, HLA-associated TCR beta chains in a later analysis were more clonally expanded and had lower generation probabilities. According to the authors, the approach could potentially be generalized to other disease states and immunological phenotypes. In a later genetic analysis, a missense DCLRE1C variant was associated with V-gene and J-gene trimming of TCR beta chains, and the association was replicated in an independent cohort. Correlated functional status among segregating V segments might be attributable to linkage disequilibrium, but an unknown experimental factor could not be ruled out. Assigning TCR associations to individual alleles was difficult when HLA alleles, especially DR and DQ, strongly co-occurred. In an earlier analysis of roughly 500 of the donors, most TCR beta V segments appeared in productive rearrangements about 87% or about 30% of the time, broadly matching IMGT annotations. A later analysis associated 17,000 or so TCR beta sequences with specific HLA alleles at a false discovery rate of 0.05. Cytomegalovirus status was reported to be diagnosed by the classifier with high specificity and sensitivity in both the original and validation cohorts. Because HLA typing was unavailable for some donors at each locus, only the typed subset was used in association tests. Three of the identified cytomegalovirus-associated TCR beta chains were confirmed in vitro to be specific for cytomegalovirus antigens. A later analysis found that TCR association rates varied across HLA loci, with DRB1 alleles showing the most associated TCRs and HLA-C alleles the fewest. About 17 rarely observed V segments, including chromosome 9 orphons, were excluded from the earlier analysis of a few hundred of the donors because counts were too low. Most TCR sequences were observed very rarely across donors, whereas some public TCRs were present in many individuals. Roughly uniform sequencing depth across donors was assumed in presence/absence analyses, although this assumption may not hold. According to a later analysis, parvovirus B19, influenza, CMV and Epstein-Barr virus appeared linked to several top co-occurrence clusters. A further reported finding was that TCR beta sequences accurately predicted the HLA-A and HLA-B alleles for most subjects in the first cohort. According to a later analysis, most CMV-associated TCR beta chains appeared to be HLA-restricted, and the HLA associations seemed to be driven largely by CMV exposure. The study gave a list of 150 to 200 TCR beta chains associated with cytomegalovirus. The cohort was sequenced for TCR beta chains only, and without alpha or paired-chain data the features that could be detected were limited.

The cohort was made up of 500 to 800 healthy bone marrow donors. At the time of sampling, every cohort member was nominally healthy, though immune exposures that went unrecorded were likely present. The donor was CMV seropositive and was included in the group of 270 or so seropositive cohort members. A peripheral blood sample was provided by each donor, and peripheral blood mononuclear cells were used for TCR beta sequencing. Genomic DNA extraction from the blood cell samples was performed with the Qiagen DNeasy Blood Extraction Kit. The sequence was collected from a man younger than 45 in good health and CMV-seropositive. Material: PBMCs.

The nucleotide sequence is TGTGCCAGCAGCCCAGTGGGCAGCCACGAGCAGTACTTC. Translation gives CASSPVGSHEQYF. The chain is encoded by TRBV4-2 joined to TRBJ2-7, with the D gene too uncertain to name. Based on the germline V gene, the CDR1 and CDR2 sequences are LGHNA and YNFKEQ. The CDR3 numbers 13 residues from cysteine through phenylalanine. Of all the DNA, just the CDR3 is kept, 39 bases in frame from base 1. V gives up 4 bases and J gives up 5 bases, and the segment between their germline ends measures 12 bases.